Listed here are 26 T cell receptor beta chains from one sample, sequenced in a study of T cell repertoires in ileal Crohn's disease. Assay used: immunoSEQ multiplex PCR; TCRdb lists only in-frame clones, some missing. The sample holds under 9,000 clones, 70% seen once. The sequencing sample was made of ileal tissue. The receptors derive from an adult with Crohn's disease.

CDR3: CASILQGRTEAFF. The CDR3 bases are TGTGCCAGCATCCTACAGGGGCGCACTGAAGCTTTCTTT. The chain has TRBV5-6 and TRBJ1-1; 7 bases line up with TRBD1. The germline gives CDR1 SGHDT, CDR2 YYEEEE. Unmatched junction bases numbered 6, after V lost 6 bases and J lost 4 bases. The length of the CDR3 is 13 residues.

J is TRBJ2-6 and V is TRBV6-5; D possibly corresponds to TRBD1 (6 bases). The CDR3 is 14 residues long. CDR1 MNHEY and CDR2 SVGAGI come from the germline V gene. Trimming cost V 6 bases and J 3 bases, with 9 bases left between them. CDR3 sequence: CASRTGYGANVLTF. CDR3 coding DNA: TGTGCCAGCAGGACAGGTTATGGGGCCAACGTCCTGACTTTC.

The CDR3 protein is CASSTPLAGTDTQYF. The CDR3 region has the DNA TGTGCCAGTAGTACTCCCTTAGCAGGCACAGATACGCAGTATTTT. V and J are TRBV19 and TRBJ2-3; the D is unclear. V gave up 4 bases and J gave up 1 base, with 12 bases separating them. Germline V gives CDR1 LNHDA, CDR2 SQIVND (reference sequence). The CDR3 runs to 15 residues.

The chain recombines TRBV18 with TRBJ2-1, with 12 bases lining up with TRBD2. V lost 3 bases to trimming and J lost 4 bases; unmatched junction nucleotides: 4. CDR3 size: 16 residues. The V gene's germline CDR1 is KGHSH and CDR2 LQKENI. The CDR3 DNA reads as TGTGCCAGCTCACCCCCGGGACTAGCGGGTTACAATGAGCAGTTCTTC. It specifies CASSPPGLAGYNEQFF. Full variable domain (outside the CDR3, taken from reference TRBV18 and TRBJ2-1): NAGVMQNPRHLVRRRGQEARLRCSPMKGHSHVYWYRQLPEEGLKFMVYLQKENIIDESGMPKERFSAEFPKEGPSILRIQQVVRGDSAAYFCASSPPGLAGYNEQFFGPGTRLTVL.

This clone was counted between two and nine times. This sequence joins TRBV29-1 and TRBJ2-3; 7 bases align to TRBD1. The CDR3 sequence is 13 residues long. V was clipped by 6 bases and J by 0 bases; unmatched bases: 3. Per germline, CDR1 SQVTM and CDR2 ANQGSEA. CDR3 DNA: TGCAGCGTGGGACAGACTAGCACAGATACGCAGTATTTT. Encoded protein: CSVGQTSTDTQYF.

This CDR3 is CSVVGGTGGYEQYF. The CDR3 bases are TGCAGCGTTGTAGGAGGGACAGGGGGTTACGAGCAGTACTTC. The gene calls are TRBV29-1 and TRBJ2-5; 11 positions agree with TRBD1. The assigned J gene may be wrong: the sequence end matches TRBJ2-7 better. Germline CDR1 is SQVTM and CDR2 is ANQGSEA. The CDR3 extends over 14 amino acids.

The chain couples TRBV10-2 to TRBJ2-1; 14 bases map to TRBD2. The V and J ends lost 8 bases and 1 base, in that order; junction bases with no gene match: 13. Germline CDR1 WSHSY, CDR2 SAAADI. The CDR3 sequence is 19 residues long. CDR3 DNA sequence: TGCGCCAGCCTGGACGTGGCGGGACTAGCGGGGGCTTCCTACAATGAGCAGTTCTTC. This translates into CASLDVAGLAGASYNEQFF.

The rearrangement joins TRBV15 to TRBJ1-6; D unclear. Trimming took off 6 bases at V and 10 bases at J, with 25 bases between the two ends. The CDR3 is 17 amino acids. CDR1 is LNHNV and CDR2 is YYDKDF in the germline V gene (reference sequence). This CDR3 reads CATRRPYKFWAQSPLHF. Written as DNA, the CDR3 is TGTGCCACCAGACGCCCTTACAAATTTTGGGCCCAATCACCCCTCCACTTT.

Turning to this clone: Different DNA sequences within this sample yield the same CDR3. V usage is TRBV9 and J usage is TRBJ2-7; 9 bases agree with TRBD2. Germline trimming cut 3 bases from V and 5 bases from J; bases unmatched to any gene: 6. The CDR3 spans 14 residues. CDR1 and CDR2 from the germline V gene are SGDLS and YYNGEE. The DNA of the CDR3 is TGTGCCAGCAGCGGTAGCGGGGGAACCGACGAGCAGTACTTC. Translated: CASSGSGGTDEQYF.

This clone was picked up a small number of times. The gene calls are TRBV7-2 and TRBJ2-7; 13 nucleotides line up with TRBD2. The CDR3 has 14 amino acids. The V and J ends lost 1 base and 6 bases, in that order; junction bases with no gene match: 0. Germline CDR1 is SGHTA and CDR2 is FQGNSA. CDR3 region: CASSLGLAGGEQYF. The CDR3 coding sequence is TGTGCCAGCAGCTTAGGACTAGCGGGGGGCGAGCAGTACTTC.

The CDR3: CASSLVGLAGTDTQYF. CDR3 DNA: TGCGCCAGCAGCTTGGTGGGACTAGCGGGCACAGATACGCAGTATTTT. The chain carries TRBV5-1 and TRBJ2-3; 11 nucleotides align to TRBD2. V lost 0 bases to trimming and J lost 1 base; unmatched junction nucleotides: 1. Germline values: CDR1 SGHRS, CDR2 YFSETQ. This CDR3 has 16 residues. The full variable domain, its missing parts supplied by reference TRBV5-1 and TRBJ2-3, is KAGVTQTPRYLIKTRGQQVTLSCSPISGHRSVSWYQQTPGQGLQFLFEYFSETQRNKGNFPGRFSGRQFSNSRSEMNVSTLELGDSALYLCASSLVGLAGTDTQYFGPGTRLTVL.

As for this clone: No DNA is shown, since the ends of the CDR3 on it are uncertain; the CDR3 is the one TCRdb lists. V is TRBV6-1 and J is TRBJ1-2. Germline V gives CDR1 MNHNS, CDR2 SASEGT. Termini included, the CDR3 measures 15 amino acids. The CDR3 here is CASSTSLRVRDGYTF.

The chain has TRBV6-5 and TRBJ2-2; no clear D gene. The CDR3 sequence is 12 residues long. The germline CDR1 and CDR2 sequences are MNHEY and SVGAGI. V was clipped by 5 bases and J by 5 bases, with 6 bases between them. Written as DNA, the CDR3 is TGTGCCAGCAGTCACACGACCGGGGAGCTGTTTTTT. Translated: CASSHTTGELFF.

This chain joins TRBV9 and TRBJ1-2, with 9 positions matching TRBD1. CDR1 SGDLS and CDR2 YYNGEE come from the germline V gene. This CDR3 is 17 amino acids long. The V and J ends lost 4 bases and 7 bases, in that order; junction bases with no gene match: 17. CDR3 sequence: CASSPPGGTGGASGYTF. The CDR3 nucleotides are TGTGCCAGCAGCCCCCCCGGGGGTACAGGGGGCGCGTCTGGCTACACCTTC.

The chain combines TRBV18 with TRBJ2-6; D is perhaps TRBD1 (7 bases). Looked up from germline, CDR1 is KGHSH and CDR2 is LQKENI. The germline V and J ends were trimmed by 4 bases and 0 bases, with 13 bases remaining between them. This CDR3 contains 17 residues. Here the CDR3 DNA reads TGTGCCAGCTCACAGGGACAGACTAGCTCTGGGGCCAACGTCCTGACTTTC. Protein product: CASSQGQTSSGANVLTF.

The chain is built from TRBV2 and TRBJ1-2; D uncertain. This CDR3 is 12 amino acids long. CDR1 and CDR2 (germline): SNHLY, FYNNEI. The V gene lost 6 bases and the J gene lost 7 bases, with 12 bases spanning the gap. This CDR3 is CASSSDSAGYTF. The CDR3 nucleotides read TGTGCCAGCAGCTCGGACTCGGCTGGCTACACCTTC.

This chain connects TRBV5-1 to TRBJ1-4; TRBD1 matches 7 bases. Unmatched junction bases numbered 10, after V lost 5 bases and J lost 6 bases. The CDR3 contains 15 residues. Germline values: CDR1 SGHRS, CDR2 YFSETQ. CDR3 protein: CASSNPTTGDEKLFF. The DNA for the CDR3 is TGCGCCAGCAGTAATCCCACCACAGGGGATGAAAAACTGTTTTTT.

This clone was observed a handful of times. This CDR3 is CATARDLSSYEQYF. In DNA, the CDR3 is TGTGCCACAGCTAGGGACTTGAGCTCCTACGAGCAGTACTTC. The chain uses TRBV6-1 and TRBJ2-7; D may be TRBD2 (6 bases). The CDR3 is 14 amino acids. V was shortened by 10 bases and J by 0 bases, with 16 bases between the two germline ends. Germline lookup yields CDR1 MNHNS and CDR2 SASEGT.

The chain recombines TRBV4-3 with TRBJ2-7; a weak D match, TRBD2 (5 bases). V was trimmed by 1 base and J by 3 bases, leaving 10 bases between them. The germline V gene has CDR1 LGHNA and CDR2 YSLEER. This CDR3 region has 14 residues. The CDR3 loop reads CASSQGRGFYEQYF. The DNA of the CDR3 is TGCGCCAGCAGCCAAGGGAGAGGGTTCTACGAGCAGTACTTC.

The chain employs TRBV6-1 and TRBJ2-1; TRBD2 might be the D (5 bases). The germline V and J ends were trimmed by 0 bases and 4 bases, with 16 bases remaining between them. The CDR3 consists of 17 residues. Germline-derived CDR1 and CDR2 are MNHNS and SASEGT. In DNA, the CDR3 is TGTGCCAGCAGTGAAGCCGCAGCAGGTACGGGATACAATGAGCAGTTCTTC. Its translation is CASSEAAAGTGYNEQFF.

This clone was recorded only once. V and J are TRBV5-1 and TRBJ1-1, with a weak D call TRBD1 (6 bases). Germline CDR1 and CDR2: SGHRS and YFSETQ. CDR3 length: 14 amino acids. Trimming stripped 8 bases from V and 0 bases from J, with 14 bases between. CDR3 protein: CASRGGAMNTEAFF. In DNA form, the CDR3 reads TGCGCCAGTAGGGGGGGAGCCATGAACACTGAAGCTTTCTTT.

This chain links TRBV19 with TRBJ1-2; D not certain. V was clipped by 7 bases and J by 4 bases, with 16 bases between them. The CDR3 is 14 residues long. Germline assignment: CDR1 LNHDA and CDR2 SQIVND (reference sequence). CDR3 sequence (DNA): TGTGCCAGTATGATTTACTTGGGCACCTATGGCTACACCTTC. This sequence encodes CASMIYLGTYGYTF.

V is TRBV7-6 and J is TRBJ2-7; 8 bases are shared with TRBD1. The CDR3 contains 15 residues. V dropped 5 bases and J dropped 4; count of bases not matched to a gene: 10. CDR1 and CDR2 (germline): SGHVS, FNYEAQ. CDR3 region: CASSPRTGSSYEQYF. CDR3 in DNA: TGTGCCAGCAGCCCTAGGACAGGGTCCTCTTACGAGCAGTACTTC.

This clone appeared once. Written as DNA, the CDR3 is TGTGCCAGCGGACCTACGCGCGGGGTCGGGGAGCTGTTTTTT. Its translation is CASGPTRGVGELFF. The chain employs TRBV6-5 and TRBJ2-2; D is possibly TRBD2 (6 bases). Trimming pared 8 bases from V and 7 bases from J, leaving 17 bases between. The germline gives CDR1 MNHEY, CDR2 SVGAGI. This CDR3 has 14 amino acids.

The chain is built from TRBV5-1 and TRBJ1-3; D may be TRBD1 (5 bases). This CDR3 region has 16 residues. Germline V gene data show CDR1 as SGHRS and CDR2 as YFSETQ. Trimming pared 2 bases from V and 0 bases from J, leaving 12 bases between. CDR3 amino acids: CASSFIGADSGNTIYF. The CDR3 DNA follows: TGCGCCAGCAGCTTTATAGGGGCGGACTCTGGAAACACCATATATTTT.

This clone has a handful of counts. The chain has TRBV4-3 and TRBJ1-5, with D possibly matching TRBD1 (6 bases). The V and J ends lost 0 bases and 6 bases respectively, with 12 bases between them. CDR1 and CDR2 from the germline V gene are LGHNA and YSLEER. The CDR3 spans 15 residues. This chain's CDR3 is CASSQDRGASQPQHF. The CDR3 DNA reads as TGCGCCAGCAGCCAAGATCGGGGGGCGAGTCAGCCCCAGCATTTT.